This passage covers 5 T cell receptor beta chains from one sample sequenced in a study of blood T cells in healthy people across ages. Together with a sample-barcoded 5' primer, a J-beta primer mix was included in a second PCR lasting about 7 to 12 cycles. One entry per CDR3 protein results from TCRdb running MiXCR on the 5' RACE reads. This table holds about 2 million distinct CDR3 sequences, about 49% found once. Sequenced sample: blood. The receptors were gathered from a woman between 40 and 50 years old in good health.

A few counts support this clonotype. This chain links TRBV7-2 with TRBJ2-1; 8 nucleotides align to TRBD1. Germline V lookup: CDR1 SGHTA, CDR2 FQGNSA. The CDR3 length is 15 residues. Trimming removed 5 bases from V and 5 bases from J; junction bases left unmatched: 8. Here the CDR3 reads CASSRDRGGNNEQFF. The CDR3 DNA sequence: TGTGCCAGCAGCCGCGACAGGGGAGGAAACAATGAGCAGTTCTTC.

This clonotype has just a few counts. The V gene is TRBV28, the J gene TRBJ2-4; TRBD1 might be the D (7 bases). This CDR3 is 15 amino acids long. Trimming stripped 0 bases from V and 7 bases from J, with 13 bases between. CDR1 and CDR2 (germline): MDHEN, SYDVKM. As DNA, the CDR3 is TGTGCCAGCAGTTTATGGGAGGGGGCGCGCAACATTCAGTACTTC. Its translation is CASSLWEGARNIQYF.

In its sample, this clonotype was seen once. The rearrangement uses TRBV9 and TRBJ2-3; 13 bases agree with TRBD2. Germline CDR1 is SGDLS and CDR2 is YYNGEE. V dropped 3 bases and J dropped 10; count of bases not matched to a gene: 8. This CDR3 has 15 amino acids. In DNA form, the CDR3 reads TGTGCCAGCAGCGGGACTAGCGGGGGCGCAAAAGCGCAGTATTTT. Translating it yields CASSGTSGGAKAQYF.

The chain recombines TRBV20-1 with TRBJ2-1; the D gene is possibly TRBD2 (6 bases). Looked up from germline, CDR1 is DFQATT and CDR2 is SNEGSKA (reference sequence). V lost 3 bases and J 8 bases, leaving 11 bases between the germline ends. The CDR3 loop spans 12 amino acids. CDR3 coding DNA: TGCAGTGCTAGCGGGACTGGGTATGAGCAGTTCTTC. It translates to CSASGTGYEQFF.

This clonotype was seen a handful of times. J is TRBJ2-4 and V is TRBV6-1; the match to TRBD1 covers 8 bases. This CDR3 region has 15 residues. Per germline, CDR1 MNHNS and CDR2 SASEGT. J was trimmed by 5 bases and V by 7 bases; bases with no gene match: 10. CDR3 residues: CASTPLQGVQNIQYF. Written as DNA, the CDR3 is TGTGCCAGCACTCCCCTACAGGGGGTTCAAAACATTCAGTACTTC.